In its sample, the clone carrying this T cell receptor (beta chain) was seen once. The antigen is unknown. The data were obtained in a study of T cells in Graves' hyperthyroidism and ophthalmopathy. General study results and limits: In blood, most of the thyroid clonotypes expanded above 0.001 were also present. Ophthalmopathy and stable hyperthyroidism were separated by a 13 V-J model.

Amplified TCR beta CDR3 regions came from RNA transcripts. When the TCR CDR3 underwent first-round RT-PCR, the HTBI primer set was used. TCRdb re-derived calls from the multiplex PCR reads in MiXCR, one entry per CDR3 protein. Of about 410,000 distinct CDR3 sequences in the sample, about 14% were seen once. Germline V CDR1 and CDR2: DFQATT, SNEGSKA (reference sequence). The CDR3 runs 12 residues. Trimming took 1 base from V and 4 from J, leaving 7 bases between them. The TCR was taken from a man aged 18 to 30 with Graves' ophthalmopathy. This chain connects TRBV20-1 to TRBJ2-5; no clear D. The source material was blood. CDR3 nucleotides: TGCAGTGCTAGAGGCAGCCGAGAGACCCAGTACTTC. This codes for CSARGSRETQYF.